The 9 T cell receptor beta chains below come from one sample, sequenced in a study of T-cell reconstitution after alpha-beta-depleted transplantation in children. The TCRbeta library was prepared with unique molecular identifiers. TCRdb reanalysed the PCR reads using MiXCR and keeps one entry per CDR3 protein. Of more than 150,000 distinct CDR3 sequences in the sample, around 7% were seen once. Material: PBMCs from the stem cell graft donor, obtained from the stem cell graft. These receptors were taken from a human donor who donated a stem cell graft to a child with Wiskott-Aldrich syndrome.

This clonotype was seen many times. CDR3 region: CAISAPPPPGPSYNEQFF. The CDR3, as DNA: TGTGCCATCAGTGCCCCTCCCCCCCCGGGGCCATCCTACAATGAGCAGTTCTTC. This chain joins TRBV10-3 and TRBJ2-1; either TRBD1 or TRBD2 may supply D (5 bases each). V was cut by 4 bases and J by 1 base, with 20 bases left in between. CDR1 ENHRY and CDR2 SYGVKD come from the germline V gene. The CDR3 sequence is 18 residues long.

This clonotype was seen repeatedly, ten times or more. J is TRBJ2-5 and V is TRBV6-6; the D is unclear. Trimming stripped 5 bases from V and 4 bases from J, with 8 bases between. CDR3 length: 12 amino acids. Per the germline V gene, CDR1 is MNHNY and CDR2 is SVGAGI (reference sequence). The CDR3 region is CASSGFGETQYF. The CDR3 DNA reads TGTGCCAGCAGTGGGTTCGGAGAGACCCAGTACTTC.

The sample holds a few counts of this clonotype. V is TRBV5-1 and J is TRBJ1-1; D not certain. Germline CDR1 SGHRS, CDR2 YFSETQ. Trimming removed 0 bases from V and 1 base from J, with 7 bases in between. This CDR3 is 14 amino acids long. CDR3 loop: CASSLEQPNTEAFF. CDR3 DNA: TGCGCCAGCAGCTTGGAACAACCGAACACTGAAGCTTTCTTT.

Points on this clonotype: Since a much larger clone is just one base distant, this may be a read error. V usage is TRBV5-1 and J usage is TRBJ2-7; D possibly corresponds to TRBD2 (6 bases). Germline V lookup: CDR1 SGHRS, CDR2 YFSETQ. The CDR3 covers 14 residues. The CDR3 loop is CGSSPDGSSYEQYF. The CDR3 DNA reads as TGCGGCAGCAGCCCGGACGGGAGCTCCTACGAGCAGTACTTC.

This clonotype was seen repeatedly, ten times or more. The gene calls are TRBV10-1 and TRBJ2-3; unclear D gene. Trimming shortened V by 11 bases and J by 1 base, and 7 bases separated the two germline ends. The CDR3 covers 11 residues. Germline loops: CDR1 WNHNN, CDR2 SYGVQD (reference sequence). CDR3 residues: CALGGTDTQYF. The CDR3 nucleotides are TGCGCCCTGGGTGGCACAGATACGCAGTATTTT.

This clonotype appeared many times. V usage is TRBV15 and J usage is TRBJ2-7; D might be TRBD2 (6 bases). The CDR3 loop spans 17 amino acids. Trimming removed 5 bases from V and 7 bases from J, with 27 bases in between. CDR1 LNHNV and CDR2 YYDKDF come from the germline V gene (reference sequence). For the CDR3, the DNA is TGTGCCACCAGCCCACTCGGGACCGCACTAGCAGGAGGGGAGCAGTACTTC. As protein: CATSPLGTALAGGEQYF.

This clonotype showed up many times. The chain recombines TRBV20-1 with TRBJ2-7; D gene ambiguous. There are 14 residues in the CDR3. Looked up from germline, CDR1 is DFQATT and CDR2 is SNEGSKA (reference sequence). Trimming took 5 bases from V and 6 from J, leaving 20 bases between them. The CDR3: CSAWKQSGVGEQYF. The CDR3 bases are TGCAGTGCTTGGAAGCAGTCGGGTGTCGGCGAGCAGTACTTC.

This clonotype was seen many times. The chain recombines TRBV6-1 with TRBJ1-2; 10 nucleotides align to TRBD1. V lost 4 bases to trimming and J lost 7 bases; unmatched junction nucleotides: 3. The CDR3 is made up of 13 amino acids. The germline V gene has CDR1 MNHNS and CDR2 SASEGT. This chain's CDR3 is CASSGRDRGGYTF. CDR3 bases: TGTGCCAGCAGTGGCCGGGACAGGGGTGGCTACACCTTC.

This clonotype was detected many times. CDR3 in amino acids: CASSQVYTAGAWAGELFF. CDR3 bases: TGTGCCAGCAGCCAAGTTTATACAGCGGGAGCTTGGGCCGGGGAGCTGTTTTTT. The chain combines TRBV3-1 with TRBJ2-2, with 8 bases matching TRBD2. With V trimmed by 1 base and J by 6 bases, 13 bases remained unmatched. The CDR3 runs to 18 residues. CDR1 is LGHDT, CDR2 YNNKEL, per germline (reference sequence).